This record concerns one T cell receptor (beta chain) sequence. Only in-frame clones appear in the TCRdb table, and some are missing; sequencing was by immunoSEQ multiplex PCR. Among under 200,000 clones listed, around four fifths were seen once. The germline V gene encodes CDR1 MDHEN and CDR2 SYDVKM. This CDR3 spans 12 amino acids. Trimming pared 3 bases from V and 7 bases from J, leaving 9 bases between. The record originates from a study of blood T cell repertoires in COVID-19. This sequence originates from a man aged 70 or older with active or convalescent COVID-19. Sequencing was carried out using peripheral blood. The genes are TRBV28 and TRBJ2-5; no firm D call. The DNA for the CDR3 is TGTGCCAGCAGTTTTGCGTCCGGGACCCAGTACTTC. It encodes CASSFASGTQYF.